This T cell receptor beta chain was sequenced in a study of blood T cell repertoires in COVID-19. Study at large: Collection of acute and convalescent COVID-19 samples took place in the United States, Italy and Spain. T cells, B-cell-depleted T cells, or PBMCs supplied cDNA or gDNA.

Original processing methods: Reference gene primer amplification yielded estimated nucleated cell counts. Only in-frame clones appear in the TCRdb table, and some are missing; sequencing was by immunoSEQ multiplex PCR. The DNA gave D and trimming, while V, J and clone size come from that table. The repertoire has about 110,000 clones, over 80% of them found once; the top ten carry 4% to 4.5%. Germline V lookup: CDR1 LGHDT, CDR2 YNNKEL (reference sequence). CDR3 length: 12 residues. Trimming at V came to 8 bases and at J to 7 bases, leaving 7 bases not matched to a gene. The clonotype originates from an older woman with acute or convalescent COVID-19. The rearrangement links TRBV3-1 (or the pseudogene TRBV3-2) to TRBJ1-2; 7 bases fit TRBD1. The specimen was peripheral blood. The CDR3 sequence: CASSDRDRGYTF. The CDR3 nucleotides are TGTGCCAGCTCAGACAGGGATCGTGGCTACACCTTC.